This TCR beta chain originates from a study of OX40 agonist ivuxolimab in advanced cancers. Turning to the study itself: Participants could have had prior anti-PD-1, anti-PD-L1 or anti-CTLA-4 therapy, and approximately 40% had some. Study results and limitations: Clonal expansion by week 6 occurred in CD4+ and CD8+ blood T cells (at 0.1 to 3.0 mg/kg).

Turning to this clone: Its antigen is not known.

Data came from immunoSEQ multiplex PCR; TCRdb stores just in-frame clones and leaves some out. The sample carries some 82,000 clones, 94% recorded once. Peripheral blood came from all dose cohorts at three timepoints. CDR3 length: 16 amino acids. From germline, CDR1 is LGHNA and CDR2 YSLEER. V lost 5 bases, J lost 2 bases, and 11 bases stayed unmatched. V gene TRBV4-3 combines with J gene TRBJ1-2; TRBD1 matches 7 bases. The sequence was obtained from an adult with an advanced solid tumor such as melanoma, head and neck, liver or kidney cancer. This sample comprised CD4+ or CD8+ T cells sorted from blood, obtained in a trial of the OX40 agonist ivuxolimab. In DNA form, the CDR3 reads TGCGCCAGCAGCTTCACCGGGACAGTATCCAACTATGGCTACACCTTC. This gives the protein CASSFTGTVSNYGYTF.